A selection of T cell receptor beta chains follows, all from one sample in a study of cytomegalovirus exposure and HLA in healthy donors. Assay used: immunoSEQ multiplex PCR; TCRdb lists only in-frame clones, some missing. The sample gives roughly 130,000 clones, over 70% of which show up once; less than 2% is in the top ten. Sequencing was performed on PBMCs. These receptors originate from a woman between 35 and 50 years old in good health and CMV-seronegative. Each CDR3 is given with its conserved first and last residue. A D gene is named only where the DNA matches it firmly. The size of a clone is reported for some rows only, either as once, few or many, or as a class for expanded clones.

CDR3 protein: CASSTEGDGYTF
CDR3 DNA: TGTGCCAGTAGTACTGAAGGGGATGGCTACACCTTC
V gene: TRBV19
clone size: few
J gene: TRBJ1-2
D gene: NA

CDR3 protein: CASSSRTGSGTGELFF
CDR3 DNA: TGCGCCAGCAGCTCCAGGACAGGGAGTGGGACCGGGGAGCTGTTTTTT
V gene: TRBV5-1
clone size: NA
J gene: TRBJ2-2
D gene: TRBD1

CDR3 protein: CARGQAGETQYF
CDR3 DNA: TGTGCCAGGGGACAGGCAGGCGAGACCCAGTACTTC
V gene: TRBV2
clone size: NA
J gene: TRBJ2-5
D gene: TRBD1

CDR3 protein: CASGSATGIATNEKLFF
CDR3 DNA: TGTGCCAGCGGGTCTGCGACAGGGATTGCAACTAATGAAAAACTGTTTTTT
V gene: TRBV9
clone size: NA
J gene: TRBJ1-4
D gene: TRBD1

CDR3 protein: CAISGGTSGSSYEQYF
CDR3 DNA: TGTGCCATCAGTGGGGGGACTAGCGGGAGCTCCTACGAGCAGTACTTC
V gene: TRBV10-3
clone size: NA
J gene: TRBJ2-7
D gene: TRBD2

CDR3 protein: CASSNRGSSYEQYF
CDR3 DNA: TGTGCCAGTAGTAACAGGGGTAGCTCCTACGAGCAGTACTTC
V gene: TRBV19
clone size: once
J gene: TRBJ2-7
D gene: TRBD1

CDR3 protein: CASSVRGGPTDTQYF
CDR3 DNA: TGTGCCAGCAGCGTGCGGGGGGGCCCCACAGATACGCAGTATTTT
V gene: TRBV7-2
clone size: NA
J gene: TRBJ2-3
D gene: TRBD2

CDR3 protein: CASSVPGGRQPQHF
CDR3 DNA: TGTGCCAGCAGCGTTCCAGGGGGCCGCCAGCCCCAGCATTTT
V gene: TRBV9
clone size: NA
J gene: TRBJ1-5
D gene: TRBD1

CDR3 protein: CASSLKRTHSYNEQFF
CDR3 DNA: TGTGCCAGCAGTCTCAAGAGAACCCACTCCTACAATGAGCAGTTCTTC
V gene: TRBV27
clone size: NA
J gene: TRBJ2-1
D gene: NA

CDR3 protein: CASRLYRREATEAFF
CDR3 DNA: TGTGCCAGCAGGCTATACCGCCGGGAGGCCACTGAAGCTTTCTTT
V gene: TRBV28
clone size: NA
J gene: TRBJ1-1
D gene: NA

CDR3 protein: CASSRDRGRNMVDYTF
CDR3 DNA: TGTGCCAGCAGCCGGGACAGGGGGCGGAATATGGTTGACTACACCTTC
V gene: TRBV11-1
clone size: few
J gene: TRBJ1-2
D gene: TRBD1

CDR3 protein: CASMRLWQADTQYF
CDR3 DNA: TGTGCCAGCATGCGTCTATGGCAGGCAGATACGCAGTATTTT
V gene: TRBV28
clone size: NA
J gene: TRBJ2-3
D gene: NA

CDR3 protein: CASSPGTSGSRYEQYF
CDR3 DNA: TGTGCCAGCAGCCCTGGGACTAGCGGGAGTCGGTACGAGCAGTACTTC
V gene: TRBV7-6
clone size: NA
J gene: TRBJ2-7
D gene: TRBD2

CDR3 protein: CASSQGIQGAANTGELFF
CDR3 DNA: TGCGCCAGCAGCCAAGGGATACAGGGGGCCGCGAACACCGGGGAGCTGTTTTTT
V gene: TRBV4-1
clone size: few
J gene: TRBJ2-2
D gene: TRBD1

CDR3 protein: CAWSVLLRSGNTIYF
CDR3 DNA: TGTGCCTGGAGTGTACTTCTGCGCTCTGGAAACACCATATATTTT
V gene: TRBV30
clone size: NA
J gene: TRBJ1-3
D gene: NA

CDR3 protein: CASSYSTGGSDTQYF
CDR3 DNA: TGTGCCAGCAGTTACTCGACCGGGGGATCAGATACGCAGTATTTT
V gene: TRBV6-6
clone size: NA
J gene: TRBJ2-3
D gene: NA

CDR3 protein: CASGPGGAGSLLEQYF
CDR3 DNA: TGTGCCAGCGGCCCTGGGGGAGCGGGGTCCTTATTGGAGCAGTACTTC
V gene: TRBV9
clone size: once
J gene: TRBJ2-7
D gene: TRBD2

CDR3 protein: CASILRAGHEQFF
CDR3 DNA: TGTGCCAGCATTCTTCGAGCAGGGCATGAGCAGTTCTTC
V gene: TRBV28
clone size: NA
J gene: TRBJ2-1
D gene: NA

CDR3 protein: CASSRGREQYF
CDR3 DNA: TGTGCCAGCAGTCGGGGTCGCGAGCAGTACTTC
V gene: TRBV28
clone size: NA
J gene: TRBJ2-7
D gene: NA

CDR3 protein: CASSPRNTDTQYF
CDR3 DNA: TGCGCCAGCAGCCCCAGAAACACAGATACGCAGTATTTT
V gene: TRBV5-1
clone size: NA
J gene: TRBJ2-3
D gene: NA

CDR3 protein: CASSPEGGVPNTGELFF
CDR3 DNA: TGCGCCAGCAGCCCCGAAGGCGGGGTCCCGAACACCGGGGAGCTGTTTTTT
V gene: TRBV5-1
clone size: few
J gene: TRBJ2-2
D gene: NA

CDR3 protein: CASSLGQGSTETQYF
CDR3 DNA: TGCGCCAGCAGCTTGGGACAGGGGTCAACGGAGACCCAGTACTTC
V gene: TRBV5-1
clone size: few
J gene: TRBJ2-5
D gene: TRBD1

CDR3 protein: CASSLEASGGSYNEQFF
CDR3 DNA: TGCGCCAGCAGCTTGGAGGCTAGCGGGGGCTCCTACAATGAGCAGTTCTTC
V gene: TRBV5-1
clone size: NA
J gene: TRBJ2-1
D gene: TRBD2

CDR3 protein: CASGLIPLAGGPGLNTGELFF
CDR3 DNA: TGTGCTAGTGGTTTGATTCCCCTAGCGGGAGGGCCGGGATTAAACACCGGGGAGCTGTTTTTT
V gene: TRBV12-5
clone size: NA
J gene: TRBJ2-2
D gene: TRBD2

CDR3 protein: CATSRQGYGYTF
CDR3 DNA: TGTGCCACCAGCAGGCAGGGCTATGGCTACACCTTC
V gene: TRBV15
clone size: NA
J gene: TRBJ1-2
D gene: NA

CDR3 protein: CASRPPGFGAFF
CDR3 DNA: TGTGCCAGCAGGCCCCCGGGGTTCGGGGCTTTCTTT
V gene: TRBV28
clone size: NA
J gene: TRBJ1-1
D gene: NA

CDR3 protein: CASSQARGGYEQYF
CDR3 DNA: TGCGCCAGCAGCCAAGCTAGGGGAGGATACGAGCAGTACTTC
V gene: TRBV4-3
clone size: NA
J gene: TRBJ2-7
D gene: NA

CDR3 protein: CASSLTAGGPNEQFF
CDR3 DNA: TGTGCCAGCAGCTTAACGGCGGGAGGGCCCAATGAGCAGTTCTTC
V gene: TRBV7-3
clone size: NA
J gene: TRBJ2-1
D gene: TRBD2

CDR3 protein: CASSFGGENEKLFF
CDR3 DNA: TGTGCCAGCAGTTTTGGCGGGGAGAATGAAAAACTGTTTTTT
V gene: TRBV28
clone size: few
J gene: TRBJ1-4
D gene: NA

CDR3 protein: CASRQGASGNTIYF
CDR3 DNA: TGTGCCAGCAGGCAGGGTGCCTCTGGAAACACCATATATTTT
V gene: TRBV7-3
clone size: NA
J gene: TRBJ1-3
D gene: NA

CDR3 protein: CASSEQGLSEQFF
CDR3 DNA: TGTGCCAGCAGTGAACAGGGGCTCAGTGAGCAGTTCTTC
V gene: TRBV2
clone size: NA
J gene: TRBJ2-1
D gene: NA

CDR3 protein: CASSIGQGEAFF
CDR3 DNA: TGTGCCAGTAGTATCGGGCAGGGGGAAGCTTTCTTT
V gene: TRBV19
clone size: few
J gene: TRBJ1-1
D gene: NA

CDR3 protein: CASNRDKNTEAFF
CDR3 DNA: TGTGCCAGCAACCGGGACAAGAACACTGAAGCTTTCTTT
V gene: TRBV6-6
clone size: NA
J gene: TRBJ1-1
D gene: NA

CDR3 protein: CSVGHRGNEQFF
CDR3 DNA: TGCAGCGTAGGACATAGGGGCAATGAGCAGTTCTTC
V gene: TRBV29-1
clone size: NA
J gene: TRBJ2-1
D gene: NA

CDR3 protein: CASRTARGNEKLFF
CDR3 DNA: TGCGCCAGCAGGACAGCTCGTGGCAATGAAAAACTGTTTTTT
V gene: TRBV5-1
clone size: NA
J gene: TRBJ1-4
D gene: NA

CDR3 protein: CASSFSRTGMNNEQFF
CDR3 DNA: TGTGCCAGCAGTTTTTCCAGGACAGGGATGAACAATGAGCAGTTCTTC
V gene: TRBV27
clone size: NA
J gene: TRBJ2-1
D gene: TRBD1

CDR3 protein: CASSPSGSPLHF
CDR3 DNA: TGTGCCAGCAGCCCGTCGGGTTCACCCCTCCACTTT
V gene: TRBV28
clone size: NA
J gene: TRBJ1-6
D gene: NA

CDR3 protein: CASSFFILVNRGQDGYTF
CDR3 DNA: TGTGCCAGCAGTTTCTTCATCCTCGTGAACAGGGGGCAGGATGGCTACACCTTC
V gene: TRBV28
clone size: NA
J gene: TRBJ1-2
D gene: TRBD1

CDR3 protein: CASSSISSSGANVLTF
CDR3 DNA: TGTGCCAGTAGTTCTATTTCGAGCTCTGGGGCCAACGTCCTGACTTTC
V gene: TRBV19
clone size: few
J gene: TRBJ2-6
D gene: NA

CDR3 protein: CASGRGPRQEPTNEKLFF
CDR3 DNA: TGTGCTAGTGGCAGGGGACCCCGACAGGAGCCAACTAATGAAAAACTGTTTTTT
V gene: TRBV12-5
clone size: NA
J gene: TRBJ1-4
D gene: NA

CDR3 protein: CASSEERGDPTNEKLFF
CDR3 DNA: TGCGCCAGCAGTGAGGAGCGGGGGGATCCAACTAATGAAAAACTGTTTTTT
V gene: TRBV10-2
clone size: once
J gene: TRBJ1-4
D gene: NA

CDR3 protein: CASSSLPGQSFSEQYF
CDR3 DNA: TGTGCCAGCAGCTCGTTGCCGGGACAGTCGTTTTCCGAGCAGTACTTC
V gene: TRBV5-5
clone size: NA
J gene: TRBJ2-7
D gene: TRBD1

CDR3 protein: CASSEQGSGRGKFF
CDR3 DNA: TGTGCCAGCAGTGAACAGGGTAGCGGGAGGGGAAAGTTCTTC
V gene: TRBV25-1
clone size: NA
J gene: TRBJ2-1
D gene: TRBD2

CDR3 protein: CASEGANNEKLFF
CDR3 DNA: TGTGCCAGCGAGGGGGCTAATAATGAAAAACTGTTTTTT
V gene: TRBV28
clone size: NA
J gene: TRBJ1-4
D gene: TRBD1

CDR3 protein: CSVDGGTQYF
CDR3 DNA: TGCAGCGTTGACGGGGGGACGCAGTATTTT
V gene: TRBV29-1
clone size: NA
J gene: TRBJ2-3
D gene: TRBD2

CDR3 protein: CASSPLGTGVITEAFF
CDR3 DNA: TGTGCCAGCAGCCCCCTAGGTACAGGGGTGATCACTGAAGCTTTCTTT
V gene: TRBV7-3
clone size: NA
J gene: TRBJ1-1
D gene: TRBD1

CDR3 protein: CASSSGRGNQPQHF
CDR3 DNA: TGTGCCAGTAGTAGTGGGAGGGGGAATCAGCCCCAGCATTTT
V gene: TRBV19
clone size: NA
J gene: TRBJ1-5
D gene: NA